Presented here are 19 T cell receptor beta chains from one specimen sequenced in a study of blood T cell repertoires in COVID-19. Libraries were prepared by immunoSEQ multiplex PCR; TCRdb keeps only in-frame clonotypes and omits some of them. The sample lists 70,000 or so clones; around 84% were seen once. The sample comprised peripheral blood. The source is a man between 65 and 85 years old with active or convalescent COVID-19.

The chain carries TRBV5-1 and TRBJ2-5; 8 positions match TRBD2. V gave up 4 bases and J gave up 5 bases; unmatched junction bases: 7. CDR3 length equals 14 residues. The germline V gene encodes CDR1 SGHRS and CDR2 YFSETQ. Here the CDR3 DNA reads TGCGCCAGCAGCAATACCCCGGGGGGGGAGACCCAGTACTTC. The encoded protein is CASSNTPGGETQYF.

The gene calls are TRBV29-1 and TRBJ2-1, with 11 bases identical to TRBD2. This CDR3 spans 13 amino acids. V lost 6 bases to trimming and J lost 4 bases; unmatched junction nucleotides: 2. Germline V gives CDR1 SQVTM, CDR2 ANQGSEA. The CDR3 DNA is TGCAGCGTCGGGACTAGCGGATACAATGAGCAGTTCTTC. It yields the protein CSVGTSGYNEQFF.

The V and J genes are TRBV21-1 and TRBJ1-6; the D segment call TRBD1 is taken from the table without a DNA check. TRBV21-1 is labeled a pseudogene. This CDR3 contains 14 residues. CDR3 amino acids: CASSITVGHSPLHF. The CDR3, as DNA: TGTGCCAGCAGCATTACCGTTGGGCATTCACCCCTCCACTTT.

The CDR3 DNA reads as TGCGCCAGCAGCAGGGACAGACAGCAAGAGACCCAGTACTTC. Residues: CASSRDRQQETQYF. The gene calls are TRBV5-1 and TRBJ2-5; 7 bases map to TRBD1. The germline CDR1 and CDR2 sequences are SGHRS and YFSETQ. V dropped 4 bases and J dropped 2; count of bases not matched to a gene: 5. This CDR3 contains 14 residues.

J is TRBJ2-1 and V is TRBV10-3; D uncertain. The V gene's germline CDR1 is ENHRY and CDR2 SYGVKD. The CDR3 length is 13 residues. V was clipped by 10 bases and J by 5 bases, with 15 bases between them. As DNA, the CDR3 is TGTGCCACCCAAGACTCCTCGCACAATGAGCAGTTCTTC. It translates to CATQDSSHNEQFF.

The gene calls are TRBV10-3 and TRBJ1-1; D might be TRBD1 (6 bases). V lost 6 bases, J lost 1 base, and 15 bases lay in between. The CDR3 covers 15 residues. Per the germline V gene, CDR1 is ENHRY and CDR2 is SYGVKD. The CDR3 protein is CAIRDIGGGNTEAFF. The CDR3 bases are TGTGCCATCAGGGACATAGGGGGGGGGAACACTGAAGCTTTCTTT.

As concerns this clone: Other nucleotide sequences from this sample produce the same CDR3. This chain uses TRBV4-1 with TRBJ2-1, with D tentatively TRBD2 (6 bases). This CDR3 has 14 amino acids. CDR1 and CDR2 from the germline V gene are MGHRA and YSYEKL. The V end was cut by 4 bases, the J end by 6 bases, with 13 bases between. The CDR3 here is CASSLRPGGNEQFF. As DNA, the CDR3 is TGCGCCAGCAGCCTGCGTCCCGGGGGCAATGAGCAGTTCTTC.

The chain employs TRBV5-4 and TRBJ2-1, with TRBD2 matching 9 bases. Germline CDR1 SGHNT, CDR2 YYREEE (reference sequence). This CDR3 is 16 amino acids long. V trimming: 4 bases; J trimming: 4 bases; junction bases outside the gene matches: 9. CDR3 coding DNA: TGTGCCAGCAGCGCGCTAATTCTAGCGGGGTACAATGAGCAGTTCTTC. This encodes CASSALILAGYNEQFF.

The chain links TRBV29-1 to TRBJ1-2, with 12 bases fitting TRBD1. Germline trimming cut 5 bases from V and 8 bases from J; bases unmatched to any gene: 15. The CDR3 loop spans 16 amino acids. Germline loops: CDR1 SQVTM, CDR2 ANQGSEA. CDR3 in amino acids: CSVSPGRGQGAGGYTF. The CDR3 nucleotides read TGCAGCGTTTCCCCCGGACGGGGACAGGGGGCTGGCGGCTACACCTTC.

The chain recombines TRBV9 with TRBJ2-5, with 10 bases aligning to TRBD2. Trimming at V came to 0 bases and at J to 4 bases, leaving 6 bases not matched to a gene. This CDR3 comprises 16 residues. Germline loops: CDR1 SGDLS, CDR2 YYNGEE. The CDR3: CASSVGPAGGSETQYF. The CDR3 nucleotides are TGTGCCAGCAGCGTAGGTCCAGCGGGAGGGTCAGAGACCCAGTACTTC.

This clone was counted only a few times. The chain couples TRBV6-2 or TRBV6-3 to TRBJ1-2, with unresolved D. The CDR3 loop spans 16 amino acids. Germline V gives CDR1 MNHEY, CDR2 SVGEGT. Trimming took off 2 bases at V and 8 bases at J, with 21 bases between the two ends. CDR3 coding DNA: TGTGCCAGCAGTTACGTGGCGGGGAGCTGGTCTTGGGGCTACACCTTC. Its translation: CASSYVAGSWSWGYTF.

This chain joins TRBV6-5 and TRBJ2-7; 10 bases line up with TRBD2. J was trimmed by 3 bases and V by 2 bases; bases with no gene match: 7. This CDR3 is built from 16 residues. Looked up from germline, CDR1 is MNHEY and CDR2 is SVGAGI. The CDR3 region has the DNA TGTGCCAGCAGTTACGAAGCGGGAGGGCACTACTACGAGCAGTACTTC. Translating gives CASSYEAGGHYYEQYF.

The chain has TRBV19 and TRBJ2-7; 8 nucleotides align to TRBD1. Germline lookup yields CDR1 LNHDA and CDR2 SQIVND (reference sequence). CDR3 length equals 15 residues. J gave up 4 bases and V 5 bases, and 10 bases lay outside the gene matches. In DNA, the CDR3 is TGTGCCAGTAGTTTCGGACAGGGAAGGGGTTACGAGCAGTACTTC. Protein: CASSFGQGRGYEQYF.

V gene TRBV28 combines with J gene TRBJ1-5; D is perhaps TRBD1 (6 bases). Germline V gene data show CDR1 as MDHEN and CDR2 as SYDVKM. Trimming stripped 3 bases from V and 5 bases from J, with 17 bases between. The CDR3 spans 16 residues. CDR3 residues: CASSFKRGSPHQPQHF. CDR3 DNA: TGTGCCAGCAGTTTTAAGAGGGGGTCCCCCCATCAGCCCCAGCATTTT.

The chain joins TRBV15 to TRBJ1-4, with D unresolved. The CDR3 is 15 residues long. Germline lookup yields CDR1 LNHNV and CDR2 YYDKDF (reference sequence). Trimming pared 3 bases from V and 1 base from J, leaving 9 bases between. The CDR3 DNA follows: TGTGCCACCAGCAGGACCCGCGGAACTAATGAAAAACTGTTTTTT. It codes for CATSRTRGTNEKLFF.

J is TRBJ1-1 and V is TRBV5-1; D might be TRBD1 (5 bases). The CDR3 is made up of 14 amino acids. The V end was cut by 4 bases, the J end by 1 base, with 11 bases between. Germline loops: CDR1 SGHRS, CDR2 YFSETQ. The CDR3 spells CASSGGTGNTEAFF. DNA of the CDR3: TGCGCCAGCAGCGGGGGGACGGGGAACACTGAAGCTTTCTTT.

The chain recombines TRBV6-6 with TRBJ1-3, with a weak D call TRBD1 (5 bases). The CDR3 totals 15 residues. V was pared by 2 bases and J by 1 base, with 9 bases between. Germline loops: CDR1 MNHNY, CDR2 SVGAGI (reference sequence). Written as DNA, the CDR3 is TGTGCCAGCAGTTACATCCCAGGGTCTGGAAACACCATATATTTT. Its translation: CASSYIPGSGNTIYF.

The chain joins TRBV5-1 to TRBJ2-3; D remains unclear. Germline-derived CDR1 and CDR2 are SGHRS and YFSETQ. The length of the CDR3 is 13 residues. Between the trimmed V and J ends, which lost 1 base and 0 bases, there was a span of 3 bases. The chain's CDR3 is CASSLTSTDTQYF. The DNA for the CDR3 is TGCGCCAGCAGCTTGACTAGCACAGATACGCAGTATTTT.

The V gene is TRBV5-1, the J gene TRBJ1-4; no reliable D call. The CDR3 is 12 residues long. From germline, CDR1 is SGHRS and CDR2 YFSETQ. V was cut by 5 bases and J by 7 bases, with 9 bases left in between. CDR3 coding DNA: TGCGCCAGCAGAGCGGAAGGTGAAAAACTGTTTTTT. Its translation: CASRAEGEKLFF.